The clone carrying this TCR beta chain was detected ten times or more. The antigen is undetermined. The authors produced cDNA by 5'RACE using 10-nucleotide random UMIs. TCRdb ran MiXCR on the 5' RACE reads and lists one entry per CDR3 protein. Seen here are about 74,000 distinct CDR3 sequences, around 5% observed once, and the top ten hold roughly 7%. These data originate in a study of neurological immune-mediated disorders. Study-level information: The multiple sclerosis group of about 35 included approximately 30 relapsing-remitting and 3 secondary progressive patients. The study's findings and limits: The level of TCR clonal expansion was highest in patients with HTLV-1-associated myelopathy and lowest in multiple sclerosis, where it fell below the level seen in healthy controls.

V lost 6 bases and J lost 5, with 6 bases in between. The CDR3 sequence is 11 residues long. The chain is built from TRBV12-3 or TRBV12-4 and TRBJ2-3; no firm D call. This receptor was taken from a man younger than 30 with multiple sclerosis. The specimen was PBMCs. CDR3 region: CASSPRDTQYF. The CDR3 DNA reads TGTGCCAGCAGCCCCCGAGATACGCAGTATTTT.